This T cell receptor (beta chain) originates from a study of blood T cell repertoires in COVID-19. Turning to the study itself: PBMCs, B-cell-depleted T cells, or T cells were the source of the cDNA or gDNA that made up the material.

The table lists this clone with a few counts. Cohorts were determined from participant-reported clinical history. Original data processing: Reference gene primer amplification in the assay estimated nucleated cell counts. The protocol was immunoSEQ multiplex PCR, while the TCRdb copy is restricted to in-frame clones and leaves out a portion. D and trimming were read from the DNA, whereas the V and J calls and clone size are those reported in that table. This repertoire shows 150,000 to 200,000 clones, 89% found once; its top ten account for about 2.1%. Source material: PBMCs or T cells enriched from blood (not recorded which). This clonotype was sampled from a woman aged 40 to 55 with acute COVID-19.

DNA of the CDR3: TGTGCCAGCAGCTCATCGGACAGGGAGGTTGGAGGCTACACCTTC. This sequence encodes CASSSSDREVGGYTF. The chain recombines TRBV9 with TRBJ1-2; 8 positions agree with TRBD1. Germline CDR1 reads SGDLS; CDR2 reads YYNGEE. The CDR3 extends over 15 amino acids. J was trimmed by 8 bases and V by 4 bases; bases with no gene match: 13.